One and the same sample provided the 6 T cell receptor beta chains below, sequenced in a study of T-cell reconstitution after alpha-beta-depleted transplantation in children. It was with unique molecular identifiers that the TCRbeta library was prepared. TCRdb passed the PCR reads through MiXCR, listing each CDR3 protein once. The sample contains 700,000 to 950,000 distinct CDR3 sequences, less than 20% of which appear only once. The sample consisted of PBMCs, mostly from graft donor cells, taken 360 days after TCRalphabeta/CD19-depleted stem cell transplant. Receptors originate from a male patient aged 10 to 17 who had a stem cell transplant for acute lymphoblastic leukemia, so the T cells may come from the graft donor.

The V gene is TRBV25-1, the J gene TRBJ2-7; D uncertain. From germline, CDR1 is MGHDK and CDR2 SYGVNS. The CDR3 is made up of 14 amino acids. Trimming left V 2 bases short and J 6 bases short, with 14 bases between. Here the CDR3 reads CASSEISTTSEQYF. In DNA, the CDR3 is TGTGCCAGCAGTGAAATCAGTACTACCTCCGAGCAGTACTTC.

CDR3 DNA sequence: TGTGCCAGCAGAGCAGGGGTCGGGGCCAACGTCCTGACTTTC. Translation: CASRAGVGANVLTF. V is TRBV2 and J is TRBJ2-6, with D maybe TRBD1 (6 bases). The CDR3 contains 14 residues. The V gene's germline CDR1 is SNHLY and CDR2 FYNNEI. Trimming took off 6 bases at V and 4 bases at J, with 10 bases between the two ends.

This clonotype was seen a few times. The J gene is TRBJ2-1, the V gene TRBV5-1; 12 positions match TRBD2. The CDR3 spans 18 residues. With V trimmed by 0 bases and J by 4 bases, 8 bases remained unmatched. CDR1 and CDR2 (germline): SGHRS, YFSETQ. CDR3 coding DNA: TGCGCCAGCAGCTTGGCTAGCGGGAGGGCCTTTTTATACAATGAGCAGTTCTTC. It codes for CASSLASGRAFLYNEQFF.

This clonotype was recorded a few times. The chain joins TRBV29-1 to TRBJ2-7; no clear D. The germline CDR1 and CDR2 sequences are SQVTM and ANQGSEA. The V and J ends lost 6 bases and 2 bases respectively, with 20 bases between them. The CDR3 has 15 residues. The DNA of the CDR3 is TGCAGCGTCCTGAGTCTTCGCGGACCCCCCTACGAGCAGTACTTC. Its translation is CSVLSLRGPPYEQYF.

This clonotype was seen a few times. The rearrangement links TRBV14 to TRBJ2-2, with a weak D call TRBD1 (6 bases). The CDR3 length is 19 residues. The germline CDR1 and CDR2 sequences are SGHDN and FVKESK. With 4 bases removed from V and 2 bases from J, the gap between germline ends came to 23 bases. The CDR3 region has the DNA TGTGCCAGCAGCCTGTTACCAGGGGCCTGGGAATACAACACCGGGGAGCTGTTTTTT. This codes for CASSLLPGAWEYNTGELFF.

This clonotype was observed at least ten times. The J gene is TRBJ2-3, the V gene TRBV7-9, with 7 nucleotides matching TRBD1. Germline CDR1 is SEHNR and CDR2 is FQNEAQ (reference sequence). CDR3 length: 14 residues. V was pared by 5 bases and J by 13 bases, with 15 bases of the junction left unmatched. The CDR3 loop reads CASSDHPLRQGEYF. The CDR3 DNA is TGTGCCAGCAGCGATCATCCATTGAGGCAGGGGGAGTATTTT.